This TCR beta chain stems from a study of blood T cell repertoires in COVID-19. The overall study: Sample material is recorded as cDNA or gDNA derived from T cells, B-cell-depleted T cells, or PBMCs.

CDR3 length equals 18 residues. The germline CDR1 and CDR2 sequences are LGHDT and YNNKEL (reference sequence). V was pared by 4 bases and J by 1 base, with 21 bases between. This clone has a single count. In the original analysis: It was from reference gene primer amplification that nucleated cell counts were estimated. Using immunoSEQ multiplex PCR, the repertoire was profiled, and TCRdb retains in-frame clones only, with some absent. V and J calls and clone size are those listed in that table; D and trimming were worked out from the DNA. The profile covers under 250,000 clones, with 70% to 90% appearing a single time and more than 4.5% taken by the ten largest. Seattle researchers signed up patients amid active infection and tracked them longitudinally.

Source material: peripheral blood. V gene TRBV3-1 (or the pseudogene TRBV3-2) combines with J gene TRBJ2-3, with a possible D match to TRBD2 (6 bases). This clonotype was sampled from a man in his fifties or sixties with COVID-19, enrolled during active disease. CDR3 loop: CASSPVPTSSAGTDTQYF. CDR3 DNA sequence: TGTGCCAGCAGCCCCGTACCGACCTCTAGCGCCGGCACAGATACGCAGTATTTT.